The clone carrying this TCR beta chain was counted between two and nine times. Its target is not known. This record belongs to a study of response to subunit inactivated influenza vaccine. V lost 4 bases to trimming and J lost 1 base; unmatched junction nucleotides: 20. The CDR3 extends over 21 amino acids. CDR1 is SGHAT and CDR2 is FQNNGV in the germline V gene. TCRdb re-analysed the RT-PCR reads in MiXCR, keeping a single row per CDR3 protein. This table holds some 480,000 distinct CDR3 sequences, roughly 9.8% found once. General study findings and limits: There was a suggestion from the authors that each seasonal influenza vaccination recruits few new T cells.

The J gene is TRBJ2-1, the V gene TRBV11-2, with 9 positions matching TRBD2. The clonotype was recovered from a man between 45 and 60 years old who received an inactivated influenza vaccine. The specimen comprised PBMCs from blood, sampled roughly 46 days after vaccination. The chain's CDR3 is CASSSPVASGATYVSYNEQFF. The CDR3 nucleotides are TGTGCCAGCAGCTCCCCGGTGGCTAGCGGGGCTACTTACGTATCCTACAATGAGCAGTTCTTC.